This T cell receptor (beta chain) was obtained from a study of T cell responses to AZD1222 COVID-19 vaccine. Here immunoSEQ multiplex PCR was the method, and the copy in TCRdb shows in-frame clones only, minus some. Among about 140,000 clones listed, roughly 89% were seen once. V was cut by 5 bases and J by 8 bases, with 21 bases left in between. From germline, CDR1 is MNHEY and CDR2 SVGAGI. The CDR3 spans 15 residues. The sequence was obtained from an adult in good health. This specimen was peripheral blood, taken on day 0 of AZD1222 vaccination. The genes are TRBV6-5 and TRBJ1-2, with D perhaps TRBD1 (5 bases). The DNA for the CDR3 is TGTGCCAGCAGTCCACCGGACATAATGGGATCCGGCTACACCTTC. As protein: CASSPPDIMGSGYTF.